The TCR beta chain described here comes from a study of blood T cells in healthy people across ages. As for the study in general: With template switching, about one barcoded beta molecule was captured per two T cells.

Germline loops: CDR1 MNHEY, CDR2 SMNVEV (reference sequence). This CDR3 contains 16 residues. Deletions cut 1 base from V and 5 bases from J, with 17 bases between. Regarding the study as a whole: The percentage of naive T cells correlated strongly with TCR beta diversity.

Concerning this clonotype: The target antigen is unknown.

Each of the donors had approximately 10 milliliters of peripheral blood drawn into EDTA-treated Vacutainer tubes. Primed by a sample-barcoded 5' primer and a J-beta primer mix, a second PCR proceeded for about 6 to 12 cycles. TCRdb reanalysed the 5' RACE reads using MiXCR and keeps one entry per CDR3 protein. In the table there are some 1.1 million distinct CDR3 sequences, 30% to 40% of which are singletons. Specimen: blood. The V call is TRBV27, the J call TRBJ1-2; D gene uncertain. This clonotype originated in a man between 18 and 35 years old in good health. The CDR3 loop reads CASSLYPSDLEYGYTF. For the CDR3, the DNA is TGTGCCAGCAGTTTATATCCCTCGGACCTGGAATATGGCTACACCTTC.